This passage covers 31 T cell receptor beta chains from one sample sequenced in a study of T cell responses to AZD1222 COVID-19 vaccine. Clones were sequenced by immunoSEQ multiplex PCR, and TCRdb holds only the in-frame ones, with some missing. The table includes 150,000 to 190,000 clones, about 88% detected once. Specimen: peripheral blood, collected after recovery from COVID-19. The receptors shown here come from an adult who had recovered from COVID-19.

V and J are TRBV18 and TRBJ1-6; D is ambiguous. The CDR3 has 15 amino acids. The germline V and J ends were trimmed by 2 bases and 7 bases, with 12 bases remaining between them. CDR1 and CDR2 (germline): KGHSH, LQKENI. The CDR3 nucleotides are TGTGCCAGCTCACCAACAGTCTCCCCAAATTCACCCCTCCACTTT. This sequence encodes CASSPTVSPNSPLHF.

The chain couples TRBV11-3 to TRBJ2-7, with D hard to call. The CDR3 is 13 amino acids. With 7 bases removed from V and 3 bases from J, the gap between germline ends came to 13 bases. CDR1 is SGHNT and CDR2 is YENEEA in the germline V gene. The DNA for the CDR3 is TGTGCCAGCATCTCGCGTCCCCTCTACGAGCAGTACTTC. This sequence encodes CASISRPLYEQYF.

A note on this clone: Other DNA variants within this sample encode the same CDR3. The chain has TRBV3-1 (or the pseudogene TRBV3-2) and TRBJ1-2, with 7 bases fitting TRBD1. CDR3 length: 13 amino acids. Trimming removed 3 bases from V and 2 bases from J; junction bases left unmatched: 0. Germline V gene sequence: CDR1 LGHDT, CDR2 YNNKEL (reference sequence). CDR3 residues: CASSQGQNYGYTF. In nucleotides, the CDR3 is TGTGCCAGCAGCCAGGGACAGAACTATGGCTACACCTTC.

V usage is TRBV6-5 and J usage is TRBJ2-7; TRBD2 is a possible D gene (5 bases). This CDR3 is 15 amino acids long. CDR1 and CDR2 from the germline V gene are MNHEY and SVGAGI. Trimming took 2 bases from V and 2 from J, leaving 13 bases between them. The CDR3 is CASSYIGERAYEQYF. CDR3 bases: TGTGCCAGCAGTTACATCGGGGAAAGGGCCTACGAGCAGTACTTC.

The chain couples TRBV29-1 to TRBJ1-5; the D gene is possibly TRBD1 (6 bases). Trimming removed 4 bases at V and 3 bases at J, with 10 bases between. Germline loops: CDR1 SQVTM, CDR2 ANQGSEA. This CDR3 is built from 13 residues. Here the CDR3 reads CSVGWGLNQPQHF. Written as DNA, the CDR3 is TGCAGCGTTGGTTGGGGGCTCAATCAGCCCCAGCATTTT.

The table lists this clone with a few counts. The same CDR3 is also encoded by other DNA sequences in this sample. The chain links TRBV7-2 to TRBJ2-1; 10 bases match TRBD2. Germline trimming cut 4 bases from V and 2 bases from J; bases unmatched to any gene: 5. Looked up from germline, CDR1 is SGHTA and CDR2 is FQGNSA. The CDR3 length is 16 residues. Here the CDR3 DNA reads TGTGCCAGCAGCTCTTTAGCGGGAGGAGCCTACAATGAGCAGTTCTTC. Its translation is CASSSLAGGAYNEQFF.

The V gene is TRBV28, the J gene TRBJ1-1, with D perhaps TRBD1 (6 bases). The ends were cut back, 5 bases at V and 3 bases at J, with 16 bases in the middle. The CDR3 has 15 amino acids. The germline V gene has CDR1 MDHEN and CDR2 SYDVKM. The CDR3 coding sequence is TGTGCCAGCAGTGATCCGTCAACAGGGTACACTGAAGCTTTCTTT. Its protein is CASSDPSTGYTEAFF. Complete variable domain (other parts from reference TRBV28 and TRBJ1-1): DVKVTQSSRYLVKRTGEKVFLECVQDMDHENMFWYRQDPGLGLRLIYFSYDVKMKEKGDIPEGYSVSREKKERFSLILESASTNQTSMYLCASSDPSTGYTEAFFGQGTRLTVV.

The V and J genes are TRBV10-3 and TRBJ2-3; 8 bases line up with TRBD1. There are 14 residues in the CDR3. J gave up 1 base and V 6 bases, and 3 bases lay outside the gene matches. The V gene's germline CDR1 is ENHRY and CDR2 SYGVKD. Here the CDR3 reads CAISADRGTDTQYF. In DNA, the CDR3 is TGTGCCATCAGCGCGGACAGGGGCACAGATACGCAGTATTTT.

This chain uses TRBV28 with TRBJ2-7; 9 bases match TRBD1. The CDR3 consists of 12 residues. CDR1 is MDHEN and CDR2 is SYDVKM in the germline V gene. V lost 11 bases and J lost 5; bases outside the gene matches: 7. Here the CDR3 reads CAGGQGRNEQYF. In DNA form, the CDR3 reads TGTGCCGGGGGACAGGGAAGGAACGAGCAGTACTTC.

The J gene is TRBJ2-7, the V gene TRBV6-6; 7 bases match TRBD2. V dropped 0 bases and J dropped 2; count of bases not matched to a gene: 7. The CDR3 contains 16 residues. Per germline, CDR1 MNHNY and CDR2 SVGAGI (reference sequence). The CDR3 protein is CASSYSGGGPTYEQYF. Written as DNA, the CDR3 is TGTGCCAGCAGTTACTCGGGCGGGGGTCCTACCTACGAGCAGTACTTC.

This chain uses TRBV12-3 or TRBV12-4 with TRBJ1-1; D not resolved. V lost 1 base, J lost 11 bases, and 8 bases lay in between. The CDR3 runs 11 residues. This CDR3 is CASSLGQAAFF. In DNA form, the CDR3 reads TGTGCCAGCAGTTTAGGCCAAGCGGCTTTCTTT.

V gene TRBV5-4 combines with J gene TRBJ1-2, with 7 bases lining up with TRBD1. Germline CDR1 and CDR2: SGHNT and YYREEE (reference sequence). CDR3 length: 17 amino acids. With 4 bases clipped from V and 4 bases from J, the junction kept 16 bases outside the gene matches. CDR3 protein: CASSDSIAGGPSYGYTF. The CDR3 region has the DNA TGTGCCAGCAGCGACTCGATCGCAGGGGGACCTTCCTATGGCTACACCTTC.

The rearrangement links TRBV6-6 to TRBJ2-3; the D gene is possibly TRBD1 (6 bases). The CDR3 spans 15 residues. Germline CDR1 MNHNY, CDR2 SVGAGI (reference sequence). V lost 6 bases and J lost 1, with 14 bases in between. CDR3: CASRGWGPGTDTQYF. The CDR3 bases are TGTGCCAGCAGGGGTTGGGGGCCGGGCACAGATACGCAGTATTTT.

The J gene is TRBJ2-1, the V gene TRBV3-1 (or the pseudogene TRBV3-2); 9 bases map to TRBD2. Looked up from germline, CDR1 is LGHDT and CDR2 is YNNKEL (reference sequence). J lost 8 bases, V lost 6 bases, and 11 bases had no gene match. This CDR3 contains 15 residues. The CDR3 DNA reads TGTGCCAGCAGTCTGACTAGCGGTAGCGGCGATGAGCAGTTCTTC. This translates into CASSLTSGSGDEQFF.

The chain has TRBV5-1 and TRBJ1-3; D might be TRBD1 (6 bases). The CDR3 runs 15 residues. The V gene's germline CDR1 is SGHRS and CDR2 YFSETQ. Trimming left V 1 base short and J 4 bases short, with 12 bases between. CDR3 region: CASSLSGAGGNTIYF. CDR3 bases: TGCGCCAGCAGCTTGTCAGGGGCCGGCGGAAACACCATATATTTT.

The chain is built from TRBV28 and TRBJ2-1, with 13 nucleotides matching TRBD2. Per the germline V gene, CDR1 is MDHEN and CDR2 is SYDVKM. This CDR3 is built from 13 residues. The CDR3 region is CAIPGLAGNEQFF. CDR3 nucleotides: TGTGCGATTCCGGGACTAGCGGGGAATGAGCAGTTCTTC.

The V call is TRBV18, the J call TRBJ2-3; the match to TRBD1 covers 12 bases. This CDR3 contains 16 residues. Trimming took 2 bases from V and 3 from J; bases not matched to a gene: 3. Germline CDR1 is KGHSH and CDR2 is LQKENI. The CDR3 DNA reads as TGTGCCAGCTCACCAGGGGACAGGGGGCGAACAGATACGCAGTATTTT. Protein product: CASSPGDRGRTDTQYF.

This rearrangement joins TRBV7-2 to TRBJ1-1; tentatively, D is TRBD1 (6 bases). V lost 4 bases, J lost 4 bases, and 13 bases lay in between. The CDR3 covers 14 residues. The V gene's germline CDR1 is SGHTA and CDR2 FQGNSA. CDR3 sequence (DNA): TGTGCCAGCAGCTCCCTTGGGGGGCCCACTGAAGCTTTCTTT. Translated, it gives CASSSLGGPTEAFF.

The chain combines TRBV6-5 with TRBJ2-3, with TRBD1 matching over 7 bases. The CDR3 runs to 13 residues. With 2 bases clipped from V and 6 bases from J, the junction kept 2 bases outside the gene matches. In germline, CDR1 is MNHEY, CDR2 SVGAGI. CDR3 residues: CASSYLTGDTQYF. The CDR3 nucleotides are TGTGCCAGCAGTTACCTGACAGGGGATACGCAGTATTTT.

The rearrangement uses TRBV5-1 and TRBJ1-1, with 8 bases matching TRBD1. After removal of 0 bases from V and 1 base from J, the junction contained 5 bases not matched to a gene. The germline V gene encodes CDR1 SGHRS and CDR2 YFSETQ. The CDR3 contains 16 residues. This chain's CDR3 is CASSLAWGQANTEAFF. The DNA of the CDR3 is TGCGCCAGCAGCTTGGCCTGGGGACAGGCGAACACTGAAGCTTTCTTT.

The chain couples TRBV27 to TRBJ2-1; 10 bases line up with TRBD2. The germline CDR1 and CDR2 sequences are MNHEY and SMNVEV (reference sequence). Losses at the gene ends were 1 base for V and 10 bases for J; bases not matched to a gene: 7. The CDR3 is 15 residues long. CDR3 sequence (DNA): TGTGCCAGCAGTTTATGGGCTAGCGGGAGCTGGGAGCAGTTCTTC. Translating it yields CASSLWASGSWEQFF.

The V call is TRBV7-2, the J call TRBJ1-2; D is undetermined. This CDR3 region has 14 residues. Trimming took off 2 bases at V and 2 bases at J, with 9 bases between the two ends. Germline V gives CDR1 SGHTA, CDR2 FQGNSA. The CDR3 is CASSLMGQNYGYTF. The CDR3 DNA is TGTGCCAGCAGCTTAATGGGCCAAAACTATGGCTACACCTTC.

CDR3 coding DNA: TGTGCCAGTAAGATTACCTACCGTACCTACGAGCAGTACTTC. Translating it yields CASKITYRTYEQYF. The V and J genes are TRBV19 and TRBJ2-7, with no clear D. The CDR3 has 14 residues. V was clipped by 7 bases and J by 2 bases, with 15 bases between them. From germline, CDR1 is LNHDA and CDR2 SQIVND (reference sequence).

This clone has more than one count but fewer than ten. The gene calls are TRBV4-2 and TRBJ1-5; D perhaps matches TRBD1 (6 bases). The germline CDR1 and CDR2 sequences are LGHNA and YNFKEQ. The CDR3 is 15 residues long. Trimming pared 4 bases from V and 2 bases from J, leaving 12 bases between. CDR3: CASSRSSGGNQPQHF. The CDR3 bases are TGTGCCAGCAGCCGATCGTCAGGGGGCAATCAGCCCCAGCATTTT.

This clone appeared a few times. This chain links TRBV27 with TRBJ2-1, with 10 bases that match TRBD1. J was trimmed by 7 bases and V by 8 bases; bases with no gene match: 8. The CDR3 runs 14 residues. Germline lookup yields CDR1 MNHEY and CDR2 SMNVEV (reference sequence). The CDR3 DNA follows: TGTGCCAGCGCAGACAGGGGGCCAGGTAATGAGCAGTTCTTC. Protein product: CASADRGPGNEQFF.

The genes are TRBV29-1 and TRBJ2-7; no clear D gene. Trimming left V 4 bases short and J 7 bases short, with 11 bases between. Germline V gene lookup returns CDR1 SQVTM and CDR2 ANQGSEA. The CDR3 has 11 residues. The CDR3 loop is CSVGTPGEQYF. For the CDR3, the DNA is TGCAGCGTTGGAACCCCGGGTGAGCAGTACTTC.

The chain recombines TRBV7-6 with TRBJ1-5; maybe TRBD1 (5 bases). V lost 1 base, J lost 5 bases, and 12 bases lay in between. CDR3 length: 15 amino acids. From germline, CDR1 is SGHVS and CDR2 FNYEAQ. The CDR3: CASSLDEGRYQPQHF. The CDR3 region has the DNA TGTGCCAGCAGCTTAGATGAGGGGCGGTATCAGCCCCAGCATTTT.

This clone has a handful of counts. V gene TRBV5-5 combines with J gene TRBJ2-7; 12 nucleotides align to TRBD1. The trim removed 4 bases at V and 5 bases at J, leaving 10 bases unmatched. There are 16 residues in the CDR3. Germline CDR1 and CDR2: SGHKS and YYEKEE (reference sequence). The chain's CDR3 is CASSRSPGQGAHEQYF. CDR3 coding DNA: TGTGCCAGCAGCAGGTCCCCGGGACAGGGGGCCCACGAGCAGTACTTC.

The V call is TRBV6-4, the J call TRBJ2-3, with no clear D. CDR1 MRHNA and CDR2 SNTAGT come from the germline V gene. Deletions cut 3 bases from V and 0 bases from J, with 10 bases between. The CDR3 is made up of 15 amino acids. Here the CDR3 reads CASSEGSTSTDTQYF. In nucleotides, the CDR3 is TGTGCCAGCAGTGAAGGAAGCACTAGCACAGATACGCAGTATTTT.

The rearrangement joins TRBV29-1 to TRBJ2-7; tentative D call: TRBD1 (6 bases). The CDR3 covers 14 residues. V lost 3 bases and J 5 bases, leaving 17 bases between the germline ends. CDR1 and CDR2 from the germline V gene are SQVTM and ANQGSEA. Here the CDR3 reads CSVEGGRGFNEQYF. The CDR3 coding sequence is TGCAGCGTTGAGGGTGGCAGGGGCTTTAACGAGCAGTACTTC.

The chain combines TRBV7-2 with TRBJ2-5; either TRBD1 or TRBD2 may fit D (6 bases each). Germline CDR1 reads SGHTA; CDR2 reads FQGNSA. The V and J ends lost 2 bases and 4 bases respectively, with 11 bases between them. The CDR3 loop spans 14 amino acids. The CDR3 DNA reads TGTGCCAGCAGCTTAATAGGGGGGCTAGAGACCCAGTACTTC. Protein sequence: CASSLIGGLETQYF.